The 26 T cell receptor beta chains presented below share a single source sample, sequenced in a study of CD8 T cells in ankylosing spondylitis. TCRdb reprocessed the 5' RACE reads with MiXCR, giving one entry per CDR3 protein. Of about 89,000 distinct CDR3 sequences detected, around 27% appear once; the ten largest clones hold 50% to 60%. The sequenced sample consisted of blood, either unsorted or a sorted T cell fraction (not recorded which). The receptor source for this set is a male donor with ankylosing spondylitis or in good health (not recorded which).

V usage is TRBV12-3 or TRBV12-4 and J usage is TRBJ2-1, with 8 bases lining up with TRBD2. Germline trimming cut 3 bases from V and 7 bases from J; bases unmatched to any gene: 8. The CDR3 is made up of 15 amino acids. The CDR3 sequence is CASSFPGLVRNEQFF. CDR3 sequence (DNA): TGTGCCAGCAGTTTCCCGGGACTAGTCCGAAATGAGCAGTTCTTC.

J is TRBJ1-2 and V is TRBV18, with D maybe TRBD1 (6 bases). The CDR3 loop spans 16 amino acids. V lost 2 bases and J lost 4, with 17 bases in between. CDR1 and CDR2 (germline): KGHSH, LQKENI. CDR3 sequence reads: CASSPWTDLALYGYTF. The CDR3 DNA reads TGTGCCAGCTCACCATGGACAGACCTGGCACTCTATGGCTACACCTTC.

The chain is built from TRBV7-3 and TRBJ1-2, with a tentative D call TRBD1 (5 bases). With 2 bases removed from V and 4 bases from J, the gap between germline ends came to 11 bases. The CDR3 covers 14 residues. The germline gives CDR1 SGHTA, CDR2 FQGTGA. CDR3 residues: CASSLGDPVYGYTF. The DNA of the CDR3 is TGTGCCAGCAGCTTAGGGGACCCTGTCTATGGCTACACCTTC.

This clonotype was counted a few times. The chain uses TRBV5-1 and TRBJ2-3; D is perhaps TRBD1 (6 bases). CDR1 SGHRS and CDR2 YFSETQ come from the germline V gene. The CDR3 runs 16 residues. Trimming took off 2 bases at V and 2 bases at J, with 15 bases between the two ends. Here the CDR3 reads CASSFSGEQSTDTQYF. The CDR3 coding sequence is TGCGCCAGCAGCTTTTCAGGGGAACAGTCCACAGATACGCAGTATTTT.

At least ten counts were recorded for this clonotype. The rearrangement joins TRBV4-2 to TRBJ2-2; weak D call: TRBD1 (6 bases). The germline V gene has CDR1 LGHNA and CDR2 YNFKEQ. This CDR3 spans 16 amino acids. V was cut by 1 base and J by 5 bases, with 14 bases left in between. This chain's CDR3 is CASSQGALGGTGELFF. The CDR3 DNA follows: TGTGCCAGCAGCCAAGGAGCCCTAGGGGGTACCGGGGAGCTGTTTTTT.

V usage is TRBV7-6 and J usage is TRBJ2-1; D is undetermined. Looked up from germline, CDR1 is SGHVS and CDR2 is FNYEAQ. V dropped 2 bases and J dropped 4 bases, with 6 bases sitting between them. This CDR3 is built from 13 residues. CDR3 bases: TGTGCCAGCAGCTTAATAGGGTACAATGAGCAGTTCTTC. The encoded protein is CASSLIGYNEQFF.

This clonotype occurred a few times. This chain uses TRBV12-3 or TRBV12-4 with TRBJ2-6; D is ambiguous. Trimming left V 5 bases short and J 1 base short, with 12 bases between. The CDR3 sequence is 16 residues long. CDR3 loop: CASSGSLWSGANVLTF. The DNA of the CDR3 is TGTGCCAGCAGTGGTTCTTTGTGGTCTGGGGCCAACGTCCTGACTTTC.

The chain combines TRBV12-3 or TRBV12-4 with TRBJ1-2; 8 nucleotides align to TRBD1. V lost 6 bases to trimming and J lost 2 bases; unmatched junction nucleotides: 11. There are 16 residues in the CDR3. The DNA for the CDR3 is TGTGCCAGCAGGATAACCACAGGGGGTGGGAACTATGGCTACACCTTC. Encoded protein: CASRITTGGGNYGYTF.

The chain couples TRBV7-9 to TRBJ1-2; 9 nucleotides align to TRBD1. The germline gives CDR1 SEHNR, CDR2 FQNEAQ (reference sequence). V shed 5 bases and J 3 bases; nucleotides not matched to a gene: 13. The CDR3 contains 17 residues. CDR3 sequence reads: CASSPDRGLSLDYGYTF. In nucleotides, the CDR3 is TGTGCCAGCAGCCCAGACAGGGGGTTGTCGCTCGACTATGGCTACACCTTC.

This clonotype was seen repeatedly, ten times or more. The genes are TRBV27 and TRBJ1-5; 8 bases map to TRBD1. The V gene end was trimmed by 8 bases and the J gene end by 3 bases; junction bases not matched to a gene: 9. The CDR3 consists of 15 residues. Germline CDR1 reads MNHEY; CDR2 reads SMNVEV (reference sequence). The CDR3 sequence: CASRPGTGANQPQHF. The CDR3 nucleotides read TGTGCCAGCCGTCCCGGGACAGGAGCCAATCAGCCCCAGCATTTT.

This chain uses TRBV20-1 with TRBJ2-1; 7 nucleotides align to TRBD2. The CDR3 contains 16 residues. After removal of 1 base from V and 0 bases from J, the junction contained 6 bases not matched to a gene. The germline V gene has CDR1 DFQATT and CDR2 SNEGSKA (reference sequence). The CDR3 DNA reads TGCAGTGCTAGAGCGGCTAGCGGTTTCTCCTACAATGAGCAGTTCTTC. Residues: CSARAASGFSYNEQFF.

The chain couples TRBV5-1 to TRBJ2-5; possible D gene TRBD2, 5 bases. Trimming removed 2 bases from V and 2 bases from J, with 16 bases in between. The CDR3 loop spans 16 amino acids. Germline CDR1 reads SGHRS; CDR2 reads YFSETQ. The CDR3 region has the DNA TGCGCCAGCAGCTTCAAGACCCTGGGAGTACAAGAGACCCAGTACTTC. As protein: CASSFKTLGVQETQYF. The full variable domain, in which reference TRBV5-1 and TRBJ2-5 provide the parts outside the CDR3, is KAGVTQTPRYLIKTRGQQVTLSCSPISGHRSVSWYQQTPGQGLQFLFEYFSETQRNKGNFPGRFSGRQFSNSRSEMNVSTLELGDSALYLCASSFKTLGVQETQYFGPGTRLLVL.

This chain links TRBV5-1 with TRBJ1-5; tentatively, D is TRBD1 (5 bases). The CDR3 sequence is 14 residues long. V was trimmed by 0 bases and J by 6 bases, leaving 10 bases between them. Germline V gene data show CDR1 as SGHRS and CDR2 as YFSETQ. CDR3 sequence: CASSLDGALQPQHF. The CDR3 nucleotides read TGCGCCAGCAGCTTGGACGGGGCCCTTCAGCCCCAGCATTTT.

The V and J genes are TRBV7-2 and TRBJ1-1; D is perhaps TRBD1 (5 bases). Trimming shortened V by 6 bases and J by 6 bases, and 17 bases separated the two germline ends. This CDR3 region has 14 residues. Germline CDR1 reads SGHTA; CDR2 reads FQGNSA. The DNA of the CDR3 is TGTGCCAGCAGTATCAAACAGGAAGCCCCTGAAGCTTTCTTT. This sequence encodes CASSIKQEAPEAFF.

The sample holds many counts of this clonotype. The genes are TRBV10-1 and TRBJ2-1, with a tentative D call TRBD1 (5 bases). Germline-derived CDR1 and CDR2 are WNHNN and SYGVQD (reference sequence). This CDR3 comprises 16 residues. Trimming cost V 3 bases and J 2 bases, with 14 bases left between them. CDR3 nucleotide sequence: TGCGCCAGCAGTGATAAATTGCAGGGCGCCTACAATGAGCAGTTCTTC. Protein product: CASSDKLQGAYNEQFF.

The gene calls are TRBV20-1 and TRBJ1-1, with D possibly matching TRBD1 (5 bases). The CDR3 consists of 14 residues. V was pared by 6 bases and J by 4 bases, with 18 bases between. Germline V CDR1 and CDR2: DFQATT, SNEGSKA (reference sequence). The CDR3 region is CSALKDSTITEAFF. The CDR3 DNA is TGCAGTGCACTTAAAGACAGTACGATCACTGAAGCTTTCTTT.

This clonotype was counted many times. The J gene is TRBJ2-1, the V gene TRBV20-1; weak D call: TRBD2 (5 bases). Deletions cut 3 bases from V and 10 bases from J, with 19 bases between. The CDR3 extends over 14 amino acids. The germline CDR1 and CDR2 sequences are DFQATT and SNEGSKA (reference sequence). The CDR3 loop is CSARSRPGEREQFF. CDR3 bases: TGCAGTGCTAGGTCTAGGCCCGGGGAGAGAGAGCAGTTCTTC.

This clonotype was seen at least ten times. This chain connects TRBV20-1 to TRBJ2-1; D may correspond to TRBD1 or TRBD2 (5 bases each). Germline V gene lookup returns CDR1 DFQATT and CDR2 SNEGSKA (reference sequence). The CDR3 is 14 residues long. The V end lost 6 bases, the J end lost 0 bases, and 12 bases lay between the germline ends. CDR3 sequence reads: CSATRAGSYNEQFF. In DNA form, the CDR3 reads TGCAGTGCCACCAGGGCGGGCTCCTACAATGAGCAGTTCTTC.

This clonotype has a count of ten or more. This chain uses TRBV7-2 with TRBJ1-1; D call uncertain. Germline CDR1 SGHTA, CDR2 FQGNSA. There are 12 residues in the CDR3. V lost 8 bases and J 4 bases, leaving 11 bases between the germline ends. The CDR3, as DNA: TGTGCCAGCGAGAGCTTGGGCACTGAAGCTTTCTTT. As protein: CASESLGTEAFF.

This clonotype was observed a handful of times. The chain recombines TRBV4-1 with TRBJ1-4; D might be TRBD1 (5 bases). V was cut by 4 bases and J by 8 bases, with 14 bases left in between. CDR3 length equals 14 residues. In germline, CDR1 is MGHRA, CDR2 YSYEKL. The DNA for the CDR3 is TGCGCCAGCAGCCGGGGCTCCTTGGACGAAAAACTGTTTTTT. It encodes CASSRGSLDEKLFF.

This clonotype was counted at least ten times. CDR3 sequence reads: CASSLAGGETQYF. CDR3 sequence (DNA): TGTGCCAGCAGCCTAGCGGGAGGAGAGACCCAGTACTTC. J is TRBJ2-5 and V is TRBV27; TRBD2 agrees at 11 bases. The germline CDR1 and CDR2 sequences are MNHEY and SMNVEV (reference sequence). CDR3 length: 13 amino acids. The ends lost 6 bases at V and 4 bases at J; junction bases unmatched: 1.

V and J are TRBV5-1 and TRBJ2-1; D is perhaps TRBD2 (6 bases). The CDR3 contains 13 residues. Germline loops: CDR1 SGHRS, CDR2 YFSETQ. V was trimmed by 4 bases and J by 15 bases, leaving 20 bases between them. The DNA for the CDR3 is TGCGCCAGCAGCCAAACAGGAGGGGAATTTCTGTTCTTC. Its protein is CASSQTGGEFLFF.

This clonotype has ten or more counts. The chain joins TRBV20-1 to TRBJ2-5; 7 bases match TRBD1. CDR3 size: 15 residues. Germline values: CDR1 DFQATT, CDR2 SNEGSKA (reference sequence). The V and J ends lost 5 bases and 4 bases, in that order; junction bases with no gene match: 13. The chain's CDR3 is CSAFRQGGLGETQYF. The CDR3 bases are TGCAGTGCTTTCCGACAGGGTGGTTTGGGAGAGACCCAGTACTTC.

The chain has TRBV20-1 and TRBJ2-5, with D perhaps TRBD2 (5 bases). V lost 2 bases and J lost 5, with 12 bases in between. Germline V gene data show CDR1 as DFQATT and CDR2 as SNEGSKA (reference sequence). CDR3 length: 13 residues. CDR3 region: CSARREGAETQYF. In DNA, the CDR3 is TGCAGTGCTAGACGAGAGGGAGCGGAGACCCAGTACTTC.

The chain uses TRBV7-2 and TRBJ1-2; D remains unclear. This CDR3 contains 16 residues. With 1 base removed from V and 1 base from J, the gap between germline ends came to 13 bases. Germline values: CDR1 SGHTA, CDR2 FQGNSA. Here the CDR3 DNA reads TGTGCCAGCAGCTTAGTCAGAATGGGGTTTAACTATGGCTACACCTTC. As protein: CASSLVRMGFNYGYTF. The whole variable domain, filled in from reference TRBV7-2 and TRBJ1-2, reads GAGVSQSPSNKVTEKGKDVELRCDPISGHTALYWYRQSLGQGLEFLIYFQGNSAPDKSGLPSDRFSAERTGGSVSTLTIQRTQQEDSAVYLCASSLVRMGFNYGYTFGSGTRLTVV.

The chain combines TRBV7-6 with TRBJ2-3, with 7 bases fitting TRBD1. The trim removed 1 base at V and 3 bases at J, leaving 4 bases unmatched. The CDR3 is made up of 15 amino acids. The germline V gene has CDR1 SGHVS and CDR2 FNYEAQ. CDR3: CASSLDRGTTDTQYF. CDR3 nucleotide sequence: TGTGCCAGCAGCTTAGACAGGGGTACGACAGATACGCAGTATTTT.